This T cell receptor (beta chain) came from a study of human T cells and chemical hapten exposure. Study-level findings and limits: Among TCRs, those above 1 in 1000 frequency were unaffected by DPC sensitization.

TCRdb used MiXCR to reprocess the RACE reads, holding one entry per CDR3 protein. The table has more than 300,000 distinct CDR3 sequences, 4.5% to 7% seen once. Time point denoted: pre-sensitization, week 0. Treatment denoted: therapeutic diphenylcyclopropenone sensitization with weekly scalp DPC. Non-pregnant alopecia patients aged 18 to 70, suitable for DPC therapy. The ends were cut back, 3 bases at V and 0 bases at J, with 8 bases in the middle. Germline V CDR1 and CDR2: LGHDT, YNNKEL (reference sequence). The CDR3 is 15 amino acids. A remark on this clonotype: Its antigen remains unidentified.

This sequence was found in a woman aged 18-29 years with alopecia areata. Some clones in this sample may be carry-over from other donors' samples. The chain joins TRBV3-1 to TRBJ2-2; D ambiguous. This specimen was whole blood, taken in connection with sensitization to the hapten diphenylcyclopropenone (DPC). In DNA form, the CDR3 reads TGTGCCAGCAGCCAGAGAACATCGAACACCGGGGAGCTGTTTTTT. Protein sequence: CASSQRTSNTGELFF. The entire variable domain, with the rest obtained from reference TRBV3-1 and TRBJ2-2, is as follows: DTAVSQTPKYLVTQMGNDKSIKCEQNLGHDTMYWYKQDSKKFLKIMFSYNNKELIINETVPNRFSPKSPDKAHLNLHINSLELGDSAVYFCASSQRTSNTGELFFGEGSRLTVL.